A single sample is the source of the 16 T cell receptor beta chains below, sequenced in a study of cytomegalovirus exposure and HLA in healthy donors. PCR amplification relied on 60 Vbeta primers (plus 13 Jbeta primers). This table comes from immunoSEQ multiplex PCR, and its TCRdb copy is limited to in-frame clones, with some not included. Counted here are about 200,000 clones, roughly 80% occurring once; the ten biggest clones make up 2% to 2.5%. Sequencing input: PBMCs. The receptors were sampled from a young woman in good health and CMV-seropositive.

In DNA, the CDR3 is TGTGCCAGCAGGGTCCGGGACAGTGAAGCTTTCTTT. Its translation: CASRVRDSEAFF. The chain has TRBV6-6 and TRBJ1-1, with 7 bases that match TRBD1. There are 12 residues in the CDR3. The junction had 5 bases not matched to a gene; V was cut back by 6 bases and J by 7 bases. CDR1 and CDR2 (germline): MNHNY, SVGAGI (reference sequence).

The chain links TRBV5-8 to TRBJ1-6; TRBD1 agrees at 8 bases. CDR1 and CDR2 from the germline V gene are SGHTS and YDEGEE. Trimming took 3 bases from V and 10 from J; bases not matched to a gene: 6. The CDR3 has 14 residues. The CDR3, as DNA: TGTGCCAGCAGCTACTGGACAGGGACCTCACCCCTCCACTTT. Protein: CASSYWTGTSPLHF.

This rearrangement joins TRBV7-3 to TRBJ2-5, with 13 bases aligning to TRBD2. V dropped 5 bases and J dropped 9; count of bases not matched to a gene: 9. Germline-derived CDR1 and CDR2 are SGHTA and FQGTGA. CDR3 length equals 15 residues. CDR3 amino acids: CASSLTSGRAEAQYF. CDR3 bases: TGTGCCAGCAGCCTCACTAGCGGGAGGGCCGAGGCCCAGTACTTC.

This clone has just a few counts. V and J are TRBV2 and TRBJ2-3; D is perhaps TRBD1 (5 bases). This CDR3 is built from 13 residues. V was cut by 1 base and J by 7 bases, with 9 bases left in between. Germline loops: CDR1 SNHLY, CDR2 FYNNEI. The CDR3 DNA reads TGTGCCAGCAGTGAAGAGGGGTCACATACGCAGTATTTT. Protein sequence: CASSEEGSHTQYF.

This chain joins TRBV19 and TRBJ2-5; no clear D gene. Trimming left V 3 bases short and J 1 base short, with 6 bases between. This CDR3 region has 13 residues. Germline CDR1 reads LNHDA; CDR2 reads SQIVND (reference sequence). CDR3 in amino acids: CASSITLQETQYF. CDR3 nucleotides: TGTGCCAGTAGTATTACTCTCCAAGAGACCCAGTACTTC. Complete variable domain (other parts from reference TRBV19 and TRBJ2-5): DGGITQSPKYLFRKEGQNVTLSCEQNLNHDAMYWYRQDPGQGLRLIYYSQIVNDFQKGDIAEGYSVSREKKESFPLTVTSAQKNPTAFYLCASSITLQETQYFGPGTRLLVL.

The rearrangement joins TRBV7-2 to TRBJ2-2; 10 bases match TRBD2. Per the germline V gene, CDR1 is SGHTA and CDR2 is FQGNSA. The CDR3 extends over 16 amino acids. V lost 5 bases to trimming and J lost 4 bases; unmatched junction nucleotides: 7. CDR3 protein: CASSPISGGGTGELFF. The CDR3 DNA is TGTGCCAGCAGCCCCATCAGCGGGGGGGGCACCGGGGAGCTGTTTTTT.

This sequence joins TRBV7-9 and TRBJ2-7; the match to TRBD1 covers 8 bases. This CDR3 is 15 amino acids long. Germline V gene lookup returns CDR1 SEHNR and CDR2 FQNEAQ (reference sequence). The junction had 9 bases not matched to a gene; V was cut back by 5 bases and J by 3 bases. In DNA, the CDR3 is TGTGCCAGCAGCGATTCAGGGGGCGCCTACTACGAGCAGTACTTC. Translation gives CASSDSGGAYYEQYF. Full variable domain (remainder filled in from reference TRBV7-9 and TRBJ2-7): DTGVSQNPRHKITKRGQNVTFRCDPISEHNRLYWYRQTLGQGPEFLTYFQNEAQLEKSRLLSDRFSAERPKGSFSTLEIQRTEQGDSAMYLCASSDSGGAYYEQYFGPGTRLTVT.

The chain couples TRBV5-4 to TRBJ2-1; no clear D gene. From germline, CDR1 is SGHNT and CDR2 YYREEE (reference sequence). The CDR3 is 15 residues long. V lost 4 bases, J lost 0 bases, and 11 bases lay in between. The CDR3 sequence: CASSPSTSSYNEQFF. In DNA form, the CDR3 reads TGTGCCAGCAGCCCCTCCACGAGCTCCTACAATGAGCAGTTCTTC.

There are a few counts of this clone. The chain combines TRBV7-2 with TRBJ2-3, with 7 bases fitting TRBD2. Germline CDR1 is SGHTA and CDR2 is FQGNSA. This CDR3 has 15 residues. The V gene end was trimmed by 1 base and the J gene end by 7 bases; junction bases not matched to a gene: 8. CDR3 nucleotide sequence: TGTGCCAGCAGCTTAGAAATCGGGAGGATTAATACGCAGTATTTT. Amino acid sequence: CASSLEIGRINTQYF. The full variable domain, rest sourced from reference TRBV7-2 and TRBJ2-3, is GAGVSQSPSNKVTEKGKDVELRCDPISGHTALYWYRQSLGQGLEFLIYFQGNSAPDKSGLPSDRFSAERTGGSVSTLTIQRTQQEDSAVYLCASSLEIGRINTQYFGPGTRLTVL.

The chain uses TRBV5-3 and TRBJ1-2, with D maybe TRBD1 (5 bases). TRBV5-3 falls under the ORF class, with uncertain function. This CDR3 is built from 14 residues. V dropped 1 base and J dropped 5 bases, with 12 bases sitting between them. The CDR3 here is CARSLCEGVYGYTF. CDR3 DNA sequence: TGTGCCAGAAGCTTGTGTGAAGGGGTTTATGGCTACACCTTC.

The chain joins TRBV14 to TRBJ1-2; D is perhaps TRBD1 (5 bases). Germline CDR1 and CDR2: SGHDN and FVKESK. The CDR3 contains 12 residues. The V end was cut by 0 bases, the J end by 8 bases, with 7 bases between. CDR3 nucleotide sequence: TGTGCCAGCAGCCAAGATCGGGGGGGCTACACCTTC. This gives the protein CASSQDRGGYTF.

The rearrangement uses TRBV6-5 and TRBJ2-7, with D possibly TRBD1 on 6 matching bases. The germline V gene encodes CDR1 MNHEY and CDR2 SVGAGI. Trimming shortened V by 6 bases and J by 5 bases, and 17 bases separated the two germline ends. This CDR3 region has 14 residues. The CDR3 bases are TGTGCCAGCAGCCATGGGGGTGGGGGCGACGAGCAGTACTTC. It translates to CASSHGGGGDEQYF.

The rearrangement uses TRBV27 and TRBJ2-7; weak D call: TRBD2 (6 bases). The V gene lost 8 bases and the J gene lost 5 bases, with 16 bases spanning the gap. Germline CDR1 MNHEY, CDR2 SMNVEV (reference sequence). The CDR3 has 13 residues. The CDR3 nucleotides are TGTGCCAGCGGAGGGAGGATAGCCCACGAGCAGTACTTC. It codes for CASGGRIAHEQYF.

The V gene is TRBV28, the J gene TRBJ1-3; 7 nucleotides align to TRBD1. This CDR3 region has 15 residues. Germline lookup yields CDR1 MDHEN and CDR2 SYDVKM. With V trimmed by 2 bases and J by 4 bases, 5 bases remained unmatched. The CDR3 protein is CASSLGDRNGNTIYF. The CDR3 bases are TGTGCCAGCAGTTTAGGGGACAGAAACGGAAACACCATATATTTT.

V gene TRBV7-2 combines with J gene TRBJ1-5; D call uncertain. This CDR3 contains 14 residues. V lost 3 bases and J lost 3, with 9 bases in between. Germline V gene sequence: CDR1 SGHTA, CDR2 FQGNSA. CDR3 in amino acids: CASSFGAINQPQHF. Written as DNA, the CDR3 is TGTGCCAGCAGCTTCGGAGCGATCAATCAGCCCCAGCATTTT. Full variable domain (missing parts from reference TRBV7-2 and TRBJ1-5): GAGVSQSPSNKVTEKGKDVELRCDPISGHTALYWYRQSLGQGLEFLIYFQGNSAPDKSGLPSDRFSAERTGGSVSTLTIQRTQQEDSAVYLCASSFGAINQPQHFGDGTRLSIL.

The V call is TRBV7-2, the J call TRBJ1-1; possibly TRBD1 for D (5 bases). In germline, CDR1 is SGHTA, CDR2 FQGNSA. Trimming pared 3 bases from V and 5 bases from J, leaving 10 bases between. The CDR3 spans 13 residues. Here the CDR3 DNA reads TGTGCCAGCAGCTTCGACAGCCGAACTGAAGCTTTCTTT. Residues: CASSFDSRTEAFF.